The 7 T cell receptor beta chains below were found in one sample sequenced in a study of cytomegalovirus exposure and HLA in healthy donors. 13 Jbeta primers and 60 Vbeta primers were used for the PCR. Measured with immunoSEQ multiplex PCR; TCRdb has only the in-frame clones, and not every one. The sample spans under 40,000 clones; the ten largest clones claim around 4.7%. What was sequenced was PBMCs. The receptors shown here come from a female donor in good health and CMV-seronegative.

The chain recombines TRBV29-1 with TRBJ1-2, with a weak D call TRBD1 (6 bases). From germline, CDR1 is SQVTM and CDR2 ANQGSEA. The V end was cut by 3 bases, the J end by 0 bases, with 11 bases between. This CDR3 is built from 14 residues. The CDR3 is CSVEDSTPNYGYTF. The CDR3 DNA reads TGCAGCGTTGAGGACAGTACTCCTAACTATGGCTACACCTTC.

The J gene is TRBJ2-1, the V gene TRBV2, with 7 bases lining up with TRBD2. V gave up 3 bases and J gave up 6 bases; unmatched junction bases: 8. CDR3 size: 15 residues. Germline values: CDR1 SNHLY, CDR2 FYNNEI. CDR3 sequence reads: CASSDTGGVGNEQFF. The CDR3 region has the DNA TGTGCCAGCAGTGACACGGGGGGAGTCGGCAATGAGCAGTTCTTC.

This rearrangement joins TRBV11-2 to TRBJ2-3; 8 nucleotides match TRBD1. CDR1 and CDR2 from the germline V gene are SGHAT and FQNNGV. V lost 5 bases, J lost 3 bases, and 7 bases stayed unmatched. The CDR3 extends over 15 amino acids. The CDR3 region is CASSAYRGRTDTQYF. CDR3 in DNA: TGTGCCAGCAGCGCGTACAGGGGGAGGACAGATACGCAGTATTTT.

J is TRBJ1-3 and V is TRBV9, with 8 bases lining up with TRBD1. The CDR3 is 15 amino acids. V was pared by 3 bases and J by 2 bases, with 4 bases of the junction left unmatched. Per the germline V gene, CDR1 is SGDLS and CDR2 is YYNGEE. The CDR3 region is CASSEAQGAGNTIYF. In nucleotides, the CDR3 is TGTGCCAGCAGCGAAGCACAGGGGGCTGGAAACACCATATATTTT.

This chain connects TRBV28 to TRBJ2-7, with unresolved D. The CDR3 totals 13 residues. Trimming removed 5 bases from V and 5 bases from J, with 13 bases in between. The germline V gene has CDR1 MDHEN and CDR2 SYDVKM. CDR3 nucleotides: TGTGCCAGCAGTCCGCCGGTCACCCACGAGCAGTACTTC. Translation gives CASSPPVTHEQYF.

The rearrangement joins TRBV19 to TRBJ2-3, with D maybe TRBD2 (6 bases). V was trimmed by 6 bases and J by 3 bases, leaving 13 bases between them. CDR3 size: 14 residues. The germline V gene has CDR1 LNHDA and CDR2 SQIVND (reference sequence). CDR3 coding DNA: TGTGCCAGTAGGGACGGGGGTTTGACAGATACGCAGTATTTT. Translating gives CASRDGGLTDTQYF.

This chain joins TRBV21-1 and TRBJ1-4; no DNA check was done on the table's D call, TRBD1. TRBV21-1 is a documented pseudogene. The CDR3 extends over 14 amino acids. The CDR3 loop is CASSNCQGDEKLFF. The CDR3 bases are TGTGCCAGCAGCAATTGTCAGGGGGACGAAAAACTGTTTTTT.